These T cell receptor beta chains were read from a single sample in a study of PD-1 blockade in classical Hodgkin lymphoma. The table came from immunoSEQ multiplex PCR; TCRdb's copy has only in-frame clones and leaves some out. Altogether tens of thousands of clones are present, less than 80% being singletons, with the ten largest covering roughly 11%. Sequenced here: peripheral blood mononuclear cells (PBMCs), sampled at baseline. These receptors originate from a human donor with classical Hodgkin lymphoma. Each CDR3 is given with its conserved first and last residue. Rows give clone size only sometimes, using once, few, many, or a class for an expanded clone.

V gene: TRBV28; clone size: few; CDR3 length: 15; CDR3 protein: CASSELAGTYYEQYF
V gene: TRBV28; clone size: -; CDR3 length: 14; CDR3 protein: CASGTHREGGEQYF
V gene: TRBV11-3; clone size: -; CDR3 length: 15; CDR3 protein: CASSLGNRGRETQYF
V gene: TRBV6-1; clone size: -; CDR3 length: 17; CDR3 protein: CASSEFWLAGGVETQYF
V gene: TRBV7-9; clone size: many; CDR3 length: 14; CDR3 protein: CASSWGAGIDEQFF
V gene: TRBV5-1; clone size: -; CDR3 length: 16; CDR3 protein: CASSSSGREGYDTQYF
V gene: TRBV5-1; clone size: -; CDR3 length: 17; CDR3 protein: CASSLGRDRASTTEAFF
V gene: TRBV2; clone size: -; CDR3 length: 15; CDR3 protein: CASSEGRSIIHEQYF
V gene: TRBV20-1; clone size: -; CDR3 length: 11; CDR3 protein: CSARGGNGYTF
V gene: TRBV28; clone size: -; CDR3 length: 15; CDR3 protein: CASRVRLTSTDTQYF
V gene: TRBV9; clone size: -; CDR3 length: 14; CDR3 protein: CASRATRGAYGYTF
V gene: TRBV7-2; clone size: -; CDR3 length: 14; CDR3 protein: CASSFGLAVGELFF
V gene: TRBV21-1; clone size: -; CDR3 length: 16; CDR3 protein: CASSNKSGGGRIEQFF
V gene: TRBV27; clone size: -; CDR3 length: 16; CDR3 protein: CASRNLDRVTYNEQFF
V gene: TRBV20-1; clone size: -; CDR3 length: 10; CDR3 protein: CSARVTEAFF
V gene: TRBV4-2; clone size: -; CDR3 length: 15; CDR3 protein: CASSQTSGGTDTQYF
V gene: TRBV19; clone size: -; CDR3 length: 13; CDR3 protein: CASTRTVLYGYTF
V gene: TRBV5-1; clone size: -; CDR3 length: 12; CDR3 protein: CASSLEGDTQYF
V gene: TRBV9; clone size: once; CDR3 length: 14; CDR3 protein: CASSVGTRNQPQHF
V gene: TRBV7-9; clone size: -; CDR3 length: 14; CDR3 protein: CASSLGLLPGELFF
V gene: TRBV9; clone size: -; CDR3 length: 14; CDR3 protein: CASSVAPTDEKLFF
V gene: TRBV4-1; clone size: -; CDR3 length: 13; CDR3 protein: CASSQFHHAEQYF
V gene: TRBV28; clone size: -; CDR3 length: 15; CDR3 protein: CASNFDRESNRPQHF
V gene: TRBV9; clone size: once; CDR3 length: 15; CDR3 protein: CASSVASGSQETQYF
V gene: TRBV2; clone size: few; CDR3 length: 15; CDR3 protein: CASSGVTGVNTEAFF
V gene: TRBV27; clone size: -; CDR3 length: 15; CDR3 protein: CASSLRGPPDTEAFF
V gene: TRBV7-3; clone size: -; CDR3 length: 12; CDR3 protein: CASSLSRDTQYF
V gene: TRBV25-1; clone size: few; CDR3 length: 14; CDR3 protein: CASTSDLDQGTQYF
V gene: TRBV7-9; clone size: -; CDR3 length: 16; CDR3 protein: CASSNQAGGPSDTQYF
V gene: TRBV13; clone size: once; CDR3 length: 16; CDR3 protein: CASSVSATGNYYGYTF
V gene: TRBV2; clone size: -; CDR3 length: 14; CDR3 protein: CASSTRGYSYEQYF
V gene: TRBV27; clone size: -; CDR3 length: 11; CDR3 protein: CASSLSGEQYF
V gene: TRBV18; clone size: -; CDR3 length: 14; CDR3 protein: CASSPNRNNYGYTF
V gene: TRBV29-1; clone size: -; CDR3 length: 12; CDR3 protein: CSVGTDTLRAFF
V gene: TRBV6-5; clone size: -; CDR3 length: 14; CDR3 protein: CASSWGRGNQPQHF
V gene: TRBV11-2; clone size: -; CDR3 length: 14; CDR3 protein: CASSLALMNTEAFF
V gene: TRBV9; clone size: once; CDR3 length: 14; CDR3 protein: CASSVDGLTDTQYF
V gene: TRBV6-6; clone size: few; CDR3 length: 14; CDR3 protein: CASRPTGGGQPQHF
V gene: TRBV6-6; clone size: -; CDR3 length: 13; CDR3 protein: CASSYRWTAEAFF
V gene: TRBV5-1; clone size: -; CDR3 length: 16; CDR3 protein: CASSLAVGQMNTEAFF
V gene: TRBV7-9; clone size: -; CDR3 length: 15; CDR3 protein: CASSPSAFASYEQYF
V gene: TRBV19; clone size: -; CDR3 length: 13; CDR3 protein: CASSIGPTDTQYF
V gene: TRBV11-2; clone size: -; CDR3 length: 16; CDR3 protein: CASSSSSGRNSYEQYF
V gene: TRBV28; clone size: medium-sized; CDR3 length: 13; CDR3 protein: CASSSSGRYGYTF
V gene: TRBV11-2; clone size: few; CDR3 length: 15; CDR3 protein: CASSLFRAMNTEAFF
V gene: TRBV2; clone size: once; CDR3 length: 15; CDR3 protein: CARPMGDRPTDTQYF
V gene: TRBV28; clone size: -; CDR3 length: 16; CDR3 protein: CASSLVAGEIYNEQFF
V gene: TRBV5-6; clone size: -; CDR3 length: 12; CDR3 protein: CASSPQGSPLHF
V gene: TRBV6-6; clone size: -; CDR3 length: 12; CDR3 protein: CASQIWNQPQHF
V gene: TRBV5-4; clone size: -; CDR3 length: 14; CDR3 protein: CASSPDSANYGYTF
V gene: TRBV7-1; clone size: -; CDR3 length: 13; CDR3 protein: CASSPSGANVLTF
V gene: TRBV7-2; clone size: few; CDR3 length: 15; CDR3 protein: CASSLVPGSTYGYTF
V gene: TRBV7-8; clone size: -; CDR3 length: 15; CDR3 protein: CASSLESQGFYEQYF
V gene: TRBV6-1; clone size: once; CDR3 length: 12; CDR3 protein: CASSESSYEQYF
V gene: TRBV19; clone size: -; CDR3 length: 12; CDR3 protein: CASSAVNYGYTF